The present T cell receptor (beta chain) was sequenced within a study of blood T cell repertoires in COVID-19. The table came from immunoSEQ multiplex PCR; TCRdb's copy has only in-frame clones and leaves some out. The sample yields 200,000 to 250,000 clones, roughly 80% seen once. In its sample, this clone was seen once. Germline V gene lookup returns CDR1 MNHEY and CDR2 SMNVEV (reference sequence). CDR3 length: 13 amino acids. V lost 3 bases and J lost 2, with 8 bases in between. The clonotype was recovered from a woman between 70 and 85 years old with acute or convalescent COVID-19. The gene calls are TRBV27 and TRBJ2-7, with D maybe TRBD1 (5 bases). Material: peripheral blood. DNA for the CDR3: TGTGCCAGCAGTTTGCAGGGTACCTACGAGCAGTACTTC. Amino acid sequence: CASSLQGTYEQYF.